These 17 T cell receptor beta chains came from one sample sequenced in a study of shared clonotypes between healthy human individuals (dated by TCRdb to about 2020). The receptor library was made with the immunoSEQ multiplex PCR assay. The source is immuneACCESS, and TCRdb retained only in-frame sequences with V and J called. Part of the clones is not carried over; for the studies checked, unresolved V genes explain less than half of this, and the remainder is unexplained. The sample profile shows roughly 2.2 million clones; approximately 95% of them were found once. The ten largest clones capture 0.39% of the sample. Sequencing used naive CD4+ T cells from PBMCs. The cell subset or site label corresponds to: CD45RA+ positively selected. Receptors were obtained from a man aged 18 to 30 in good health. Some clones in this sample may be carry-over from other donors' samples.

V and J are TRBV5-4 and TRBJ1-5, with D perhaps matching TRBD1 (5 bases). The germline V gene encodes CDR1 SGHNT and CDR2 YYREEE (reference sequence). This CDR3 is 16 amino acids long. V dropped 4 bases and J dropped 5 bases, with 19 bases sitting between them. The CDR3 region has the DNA TGTGCCAGCAGCAGTGAACCGGGACCTATCGATCAGCCCCAGCATTTT. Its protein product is CASSSEPGPIDQPQHF.

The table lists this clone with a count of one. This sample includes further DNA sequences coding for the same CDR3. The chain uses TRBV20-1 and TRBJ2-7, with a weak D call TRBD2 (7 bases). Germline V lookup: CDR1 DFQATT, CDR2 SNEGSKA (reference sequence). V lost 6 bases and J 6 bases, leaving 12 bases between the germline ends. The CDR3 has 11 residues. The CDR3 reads CSARGGGEQYF. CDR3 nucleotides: TGCAGTGCGCGGGGAGGGGGCGAGCAGTACTTC.

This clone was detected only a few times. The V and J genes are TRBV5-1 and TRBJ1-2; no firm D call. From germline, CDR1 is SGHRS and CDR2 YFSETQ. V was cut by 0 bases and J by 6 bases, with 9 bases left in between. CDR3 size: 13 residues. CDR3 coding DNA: TGCGCCAGCAGCTTGGGACGGCTAGATGGCTACACCTTC. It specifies CASSLGRLDGYTF.

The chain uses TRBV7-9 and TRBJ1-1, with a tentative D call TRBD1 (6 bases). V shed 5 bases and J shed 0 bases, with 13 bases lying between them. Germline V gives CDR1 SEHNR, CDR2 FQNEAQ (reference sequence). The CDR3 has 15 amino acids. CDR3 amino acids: CASSPRTVMNTEAFF. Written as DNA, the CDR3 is TGTGCCAGCAGCCCCCGGACAGTGATGAACACTGAAGCTTTCTTT.

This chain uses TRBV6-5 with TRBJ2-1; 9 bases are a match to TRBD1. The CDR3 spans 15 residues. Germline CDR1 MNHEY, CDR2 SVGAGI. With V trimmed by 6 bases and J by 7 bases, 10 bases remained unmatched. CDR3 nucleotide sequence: TGTGCCAGCAGAGCCCCCGGGACAGGGCGTAATGAGCAGTTCTTC. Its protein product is CASRAPGTGRNEQFF.

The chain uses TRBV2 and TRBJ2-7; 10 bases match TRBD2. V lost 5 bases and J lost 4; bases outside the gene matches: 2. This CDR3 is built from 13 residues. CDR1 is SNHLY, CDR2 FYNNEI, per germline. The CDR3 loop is CASSRTSGYEQYF. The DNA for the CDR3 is TGTGCCAGCAGTCGGACTAGCGGTTACGAGCAGTACTTC.

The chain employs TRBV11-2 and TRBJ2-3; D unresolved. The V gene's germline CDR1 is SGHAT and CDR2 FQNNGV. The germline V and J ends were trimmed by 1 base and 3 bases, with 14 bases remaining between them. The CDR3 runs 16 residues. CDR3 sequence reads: CASSLGLVAPTDTQYF. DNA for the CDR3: TGTGCCAGCAGCTTAGGGTTGGTAGCTCCAACAGATACGCAGTATTTT.

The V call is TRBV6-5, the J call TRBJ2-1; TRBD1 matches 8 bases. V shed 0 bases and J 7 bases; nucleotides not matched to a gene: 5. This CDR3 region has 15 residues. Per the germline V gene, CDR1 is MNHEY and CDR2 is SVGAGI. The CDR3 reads CASSYSITGGNEQFF. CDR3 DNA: TGTGCCAGCAGTTACTCGATAACAGGGGGGAATGAGCAGTTCTTC.

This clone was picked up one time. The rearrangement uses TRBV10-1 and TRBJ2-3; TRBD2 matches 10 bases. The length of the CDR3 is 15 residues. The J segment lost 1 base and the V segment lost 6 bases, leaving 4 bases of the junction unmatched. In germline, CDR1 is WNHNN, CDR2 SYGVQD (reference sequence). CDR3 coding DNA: TGCGCCAGCAGCGTCGGACTAGCGGGCACAGATACGCAGTATTTT. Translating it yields CASSVGLAGTDTQYF.

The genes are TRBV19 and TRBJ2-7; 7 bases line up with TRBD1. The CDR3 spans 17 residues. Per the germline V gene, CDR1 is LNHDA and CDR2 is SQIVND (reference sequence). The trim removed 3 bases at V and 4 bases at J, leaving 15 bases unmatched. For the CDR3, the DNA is TGTGCCAGTAGTATGGGGGACCGGGACAGCTTCTTTTACGAGCAGTACTTC. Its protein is CASSMGDRDSFFYEQYF. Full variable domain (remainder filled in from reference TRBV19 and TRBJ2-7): DGGITQSPKYLFRKEGQNVTLSCEQNLNHDAMYWYRQDPGQGLRLIYYSQIVNDFQKGDIAEGYSVSREKKESFPLTVTSAQKNPTAFYLCASSMGDRDSFFYEQYFGPGTRLTVT.

As DNA, the CDR3 is TGTGCCTGGACGGGGGATCGCACAGATACGCAGTATTTT. Residues: CAWTGDRTDTQYF. The chain is built from TRBV30 and TRBJ2-3, with D perhaps matching TRBD2 (6 bases). The CDR3 consists of 13 residues. CDR1 and CDR2 (germline): GTSNPN, SVGIG (reference sequence). Trimming took off 4 bases at V and 1 base at J, with 9 bases between the two ends.

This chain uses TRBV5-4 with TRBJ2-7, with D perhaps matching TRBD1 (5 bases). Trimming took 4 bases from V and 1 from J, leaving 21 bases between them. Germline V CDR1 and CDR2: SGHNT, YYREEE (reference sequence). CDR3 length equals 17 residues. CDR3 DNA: TGTGCCAGCAGCCCGGAAGGGGCACAACTTTATTCCTACGAGCAGTACTTC. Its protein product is CASSPEGAQLYSYEQYF.

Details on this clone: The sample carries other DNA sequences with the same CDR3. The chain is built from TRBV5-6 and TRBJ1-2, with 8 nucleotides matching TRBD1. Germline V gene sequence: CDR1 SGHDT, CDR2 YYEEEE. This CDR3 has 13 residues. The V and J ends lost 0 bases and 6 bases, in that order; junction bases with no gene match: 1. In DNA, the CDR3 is TGTGCCAGCAGCTTGGACAGGGGGGATGGCTACACCTTC. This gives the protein CASSLDRGDGYTF. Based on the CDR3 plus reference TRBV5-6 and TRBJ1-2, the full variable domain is DAGVTQSPTHLIKTRGQQVTLRCSPKSGHDTVSWYQQALGQGPQFIFQYYEEEERQRGNFPDRFSGHQFPNYSSELNVNALLLGDSALYLCASSLDRGDGYTFGSGTRLTVV.

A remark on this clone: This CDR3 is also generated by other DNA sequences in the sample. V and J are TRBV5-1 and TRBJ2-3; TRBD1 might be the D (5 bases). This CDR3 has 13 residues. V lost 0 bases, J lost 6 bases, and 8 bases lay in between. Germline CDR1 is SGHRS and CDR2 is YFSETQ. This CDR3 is CASSLGAGDTQYF. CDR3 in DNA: TGCGCCAGCAGCTTGGGGGCAGGGGATACGCAGTATTTT.

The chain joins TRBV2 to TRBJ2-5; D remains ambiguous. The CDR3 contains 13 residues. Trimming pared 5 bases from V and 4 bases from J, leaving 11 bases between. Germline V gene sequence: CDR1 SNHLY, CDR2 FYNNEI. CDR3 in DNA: TGTGCCAGCAGTAGAGCACCAGGAGAGACCCAGTACTTC. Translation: CASSRAPGETQYF.

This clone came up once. CDR3 DNA sequence: TGTGCCAGCTCACCTGGACATGGGGGCACCTACGAGCAGTACTTC. Amino acid sequence: CASSPGHGGTYEQYF. The V and J genes are TRBV18 and TRBJ2-7; tentative D call: TRBD1 (6 bases). CDR3 length: 15 amino acids. Germline V gene lookup returns CDR1 KGHSH and CDR2 LQKENI. Trimming took off 3 bases at V and 2 bases at J, with 14 bases between the two ends.

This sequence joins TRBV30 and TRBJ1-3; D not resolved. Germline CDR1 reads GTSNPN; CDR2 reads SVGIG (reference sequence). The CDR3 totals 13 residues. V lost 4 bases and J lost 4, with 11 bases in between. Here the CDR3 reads CAWKSGVGNTIYF. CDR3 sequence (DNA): TGTGCCTGGAAATCCGGGGTCGGAAACACCATATATTTT.